This T cell receptor (beta chain) was captured in a study of shared clonotypes between healthy human individuals. Study at large: CD4 naive cells filled three plates per donor, CD4 memory three, CD8 naive two and CD8 memory one. Findings of the study overall: Compared with clonotypes that all four donors shared, non-shared clonotypes had lower generation probabilities.

Only in-frame clones appear in the TCRdb table, and some are missing; sequencing was by immunoSEQ multiplex PCR. The table lists some 2,000,000 clones, 90% to 96% of them singletons, with 0.1% to 0.15% in the top ten. This CDR3 contains 15 residues. The germline V gene encodes CDR1 ENHRY and CDR2 SYGVKD. V was pared by 6 bases and J by 0 bases, with 15 bases between. Remarks on this clone: Its cognate antigen is unknown.

This sequence joins TRBV10-3 and TRBJ2-7; D possibly matches TRBD1 or TRBD2 (5 bases each). The specimen was naive CD4+ T cells sorted from blood. The sample's subset: CD45RA+ positively selected. This TCR was sampled from a man between 18 and 29 years old in good health. CDR3 region: CAISPGAGSSYEQYF. In DNA, the CDR3 is TGTGCCATCAGCCCCGGGGCAGGGAGCTCCTACGAGCAGTACTTC.